This T cell receptor beta chain was recorded in a study of blood T cell repertoires in COVID-19. Study as a whole: Samples taken during acute and convalescent COVID-19 were collected in the United States, Italy and Spain.

With 2 bases removed from V and 6 bases from J, the gap between germline ends came to 11 bases. The CDR3 has 13 residues. Germline values: CDR1 SGHRS, CDR2 YFSETQ. Participants had their cohort set by participant-reported clinical history. Generated by immunoSEQ multiplex PCR, the TCRdb table keeps only in-frame clones and is missing some. The table lists fewer than 450,000 clones, roughly 87% of them singletons. The sequence was collected from a woman between 40 and 50 years old with acute COVID-19. The chain employs TRBV5-1 and TRBJ1-1; D uncertain. Sequencing input: PBMCs or T cells enriched from blood (not recorded which). Here the CDR3 reads CASSLDAAPEAFF. For the CDR3, the DNA is TGCGCCAGCAGCTTAGATGCGGCTCCTGAAGCTTTCTTT.